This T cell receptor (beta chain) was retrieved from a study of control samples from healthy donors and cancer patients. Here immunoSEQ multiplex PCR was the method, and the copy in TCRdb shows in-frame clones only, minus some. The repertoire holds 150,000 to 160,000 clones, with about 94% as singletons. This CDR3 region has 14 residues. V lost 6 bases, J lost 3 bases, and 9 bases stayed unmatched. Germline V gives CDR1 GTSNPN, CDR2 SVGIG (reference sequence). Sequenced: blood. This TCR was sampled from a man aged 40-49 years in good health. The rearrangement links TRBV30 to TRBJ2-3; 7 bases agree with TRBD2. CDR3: CACQRAGITDTQYF. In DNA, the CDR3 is TGTGCCTGCCAAAGAGCGGGGATAACAGATACGCAGTATTTT.